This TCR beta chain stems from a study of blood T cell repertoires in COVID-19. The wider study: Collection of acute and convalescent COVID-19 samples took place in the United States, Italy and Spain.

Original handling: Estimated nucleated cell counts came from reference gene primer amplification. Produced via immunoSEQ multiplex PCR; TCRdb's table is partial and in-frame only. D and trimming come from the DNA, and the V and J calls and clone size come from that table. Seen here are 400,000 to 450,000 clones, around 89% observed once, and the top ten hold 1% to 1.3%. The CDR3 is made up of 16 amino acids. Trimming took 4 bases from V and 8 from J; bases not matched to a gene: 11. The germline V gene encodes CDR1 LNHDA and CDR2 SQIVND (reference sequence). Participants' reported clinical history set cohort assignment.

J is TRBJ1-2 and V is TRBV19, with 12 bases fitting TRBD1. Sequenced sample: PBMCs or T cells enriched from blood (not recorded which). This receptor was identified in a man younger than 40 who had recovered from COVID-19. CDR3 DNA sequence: TGTGCCAGTAGTAGCCTTGCGGGACAGGGGGCGCGAGGCTACACCTTC. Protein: CASSSLAGQGARGYTF.